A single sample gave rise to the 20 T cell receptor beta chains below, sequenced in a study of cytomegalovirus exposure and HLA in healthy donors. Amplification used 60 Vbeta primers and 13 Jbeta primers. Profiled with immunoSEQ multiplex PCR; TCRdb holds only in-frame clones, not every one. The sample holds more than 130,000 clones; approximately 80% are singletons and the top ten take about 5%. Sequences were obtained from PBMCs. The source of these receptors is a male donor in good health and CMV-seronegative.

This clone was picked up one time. The CDR3 sequence is CASPGTGGTMNTEAFF. CDR3 nucleotides: TGTGCCAGTCCCGGGACAGGGGGGACAATGAACACTGAAGCTTTCTTT. This chain connects TRBV28 to TRBJ1-1; 11 bases line up with TRBD1. J was trimmed by 0 bases and V by 9 bases; bases with no gene match: 9. CDR3 length equals 16 residues. In germline, CDR1 is MDHEN, CDR2 SYDVKM.

CDR3 DNA: TGTGCCAGCAGCTTCATAGCGGGGGGCACCTACGAGCAGTACTTC. Amino acids: CASSFIAGGTYEQYF. V usage is TRBV13 and J usage is TRBJ2-7, with TRBD2 matching over 10 bases. The junction had 4 bases not matched to a gene; V was cut back by 3 bases and J by 2 bases. This CDR3 contains 15 residues. Germline V gene data show CDR1 as PRHDT and CDR2 as FYEKMQ (reference sequence).

CDR3 sequence reads: CASTAGYSGNTIYF. CDR3 DNA sequence: TGTGCCAGCACTGCAGGATACTCTGGAAACACCATATATTTT. This chain connects TRBV2 to TRBJ1-3; D unclear. The CDR3 covers 14 residues. CDR1 SNHLY and CDR2 FYNNEI come from the germline V gene. Trimming removed 7 bases from V and 0 bases from J, with 10 bases in between.

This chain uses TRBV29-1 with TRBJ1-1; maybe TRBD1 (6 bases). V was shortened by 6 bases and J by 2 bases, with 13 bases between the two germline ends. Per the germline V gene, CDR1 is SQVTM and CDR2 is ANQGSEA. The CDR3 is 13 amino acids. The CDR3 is CSVPQGINTEAFF. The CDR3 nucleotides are TGCAGCGTCCCACAGGGAATAAACACTGAAGCTTTCTTT.

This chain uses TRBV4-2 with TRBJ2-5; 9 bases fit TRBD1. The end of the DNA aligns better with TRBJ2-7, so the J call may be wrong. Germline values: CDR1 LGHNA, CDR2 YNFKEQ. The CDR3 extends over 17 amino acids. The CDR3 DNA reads TGTGCCAGCAGCCAAGATGTGAACAGGGGGCTCGTCTACGAGCAGTACTTC. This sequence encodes CASSQDVNRGLVYEQYF.

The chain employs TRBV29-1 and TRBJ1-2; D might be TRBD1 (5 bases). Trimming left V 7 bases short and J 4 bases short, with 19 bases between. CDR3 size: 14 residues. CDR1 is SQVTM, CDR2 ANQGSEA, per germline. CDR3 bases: TGCAGCGCAAAACGGGACTCCGGGGGCTATGGCTACACCTTC. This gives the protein CSAKRDSGGYGYTF.

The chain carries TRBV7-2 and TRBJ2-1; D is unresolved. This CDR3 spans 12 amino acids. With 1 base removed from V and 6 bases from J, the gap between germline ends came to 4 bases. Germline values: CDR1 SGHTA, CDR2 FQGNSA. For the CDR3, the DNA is TGTGCCAGCAGCTTAGTGCGCAATGAGCAGTTCTTC. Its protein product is CASSLVRNEQFF.

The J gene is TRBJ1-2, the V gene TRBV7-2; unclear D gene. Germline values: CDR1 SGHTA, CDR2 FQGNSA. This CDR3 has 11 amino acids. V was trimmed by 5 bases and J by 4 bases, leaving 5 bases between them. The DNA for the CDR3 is TGTGCCAGCAGCCCAGTCTATGGCTACACCTTC. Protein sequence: CASSPVYGYTF.

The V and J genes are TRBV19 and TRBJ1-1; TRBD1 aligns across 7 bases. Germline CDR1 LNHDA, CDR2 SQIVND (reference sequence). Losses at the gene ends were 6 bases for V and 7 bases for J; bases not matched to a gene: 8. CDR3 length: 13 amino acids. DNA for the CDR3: TGTGCCAGTAGCAATACAGGGGTCTATGAAGCTTTCTTT. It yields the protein CASSNTGVYEAFF.

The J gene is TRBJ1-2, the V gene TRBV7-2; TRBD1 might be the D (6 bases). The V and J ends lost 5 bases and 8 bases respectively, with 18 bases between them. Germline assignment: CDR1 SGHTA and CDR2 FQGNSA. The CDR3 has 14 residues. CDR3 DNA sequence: TGTGCCAGCAGCGTCCCCGGGCAGGGGAAAGGCTACACCTTC. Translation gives CASSVPGQGKGYTF.

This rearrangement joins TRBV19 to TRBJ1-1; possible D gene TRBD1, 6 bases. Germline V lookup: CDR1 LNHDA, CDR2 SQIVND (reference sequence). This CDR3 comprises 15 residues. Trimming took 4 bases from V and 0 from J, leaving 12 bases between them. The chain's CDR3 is CASSNYRAVNTEAFF. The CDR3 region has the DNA TGTGCCAGTAGTAACTACAGGGCCGTGAACACTGAAGCTTTCTTT.

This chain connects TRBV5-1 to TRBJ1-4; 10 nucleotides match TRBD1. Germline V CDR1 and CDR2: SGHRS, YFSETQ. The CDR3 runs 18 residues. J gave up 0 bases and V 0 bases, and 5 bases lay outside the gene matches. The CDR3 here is CASSLGTGGFATNEKLFF. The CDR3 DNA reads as TGCGCCAGCAGCTTGGGGACAGGGGGGTTTGCAACTAATGAAAAACTGTTTTTT.

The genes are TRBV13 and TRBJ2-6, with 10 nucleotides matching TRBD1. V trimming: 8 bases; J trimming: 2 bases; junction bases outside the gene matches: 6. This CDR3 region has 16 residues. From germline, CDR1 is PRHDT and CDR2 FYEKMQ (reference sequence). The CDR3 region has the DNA TGTGCCAGCTACCGACAGGGGGCCCCTGGGGCCAACGTCCTGACTTTC. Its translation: CASYRQGAPGANVLTF.

CDR3 nucleotides: TGTGCCAGCAGGTCCGGACAACTTAATGAAAAACTGTTTTTT. This encodes CASRSGQLNEKLFF. The chain is built from TRBV27 and TRBJ1-4; tentatively, D is TRBD1 (5 bases). V shed 6 bases and J shed 4 bases, with 12 bases lying between them. CDR1 and CDR2 (germline): MNHEY, SMNVEV (reference sequence). CDR3 length: 14 amino acids.

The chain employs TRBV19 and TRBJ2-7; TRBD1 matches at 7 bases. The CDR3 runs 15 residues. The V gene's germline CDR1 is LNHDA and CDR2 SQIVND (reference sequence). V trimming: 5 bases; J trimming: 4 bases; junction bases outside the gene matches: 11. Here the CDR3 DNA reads TGTGCCAGTAGTGTCCCGGGACAGAGCCTATACGAGCAGTACTTC. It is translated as CASSVPGQSLYEQYF.

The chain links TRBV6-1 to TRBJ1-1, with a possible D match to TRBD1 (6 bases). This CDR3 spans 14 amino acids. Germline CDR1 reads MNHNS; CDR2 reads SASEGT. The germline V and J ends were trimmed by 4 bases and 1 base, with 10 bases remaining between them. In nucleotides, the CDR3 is TGTGCCAGCAGTGCGGGCAGGGGGAACACTGAAGCTTTCTTT. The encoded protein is CASSAGRGNTEAFF.

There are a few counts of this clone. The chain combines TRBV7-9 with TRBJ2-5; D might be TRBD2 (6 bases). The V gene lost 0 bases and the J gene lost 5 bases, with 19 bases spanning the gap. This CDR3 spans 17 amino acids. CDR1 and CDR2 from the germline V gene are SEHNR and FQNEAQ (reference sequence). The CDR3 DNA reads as TGTGCCAGCAGCTTAGCGCGGGGCGGCGCGGGCCGGGAGACCCAGTACTTC. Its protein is CASSLARGGAGRETQYF.

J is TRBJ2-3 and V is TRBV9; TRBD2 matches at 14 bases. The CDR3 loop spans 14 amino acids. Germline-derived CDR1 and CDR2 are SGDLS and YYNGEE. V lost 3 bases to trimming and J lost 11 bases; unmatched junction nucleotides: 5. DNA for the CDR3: TGTGCCAGCAGCGCGACTAGCGGGGGGGGGTTGCAGTATTTT. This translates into CASSATSGGGLQYF.

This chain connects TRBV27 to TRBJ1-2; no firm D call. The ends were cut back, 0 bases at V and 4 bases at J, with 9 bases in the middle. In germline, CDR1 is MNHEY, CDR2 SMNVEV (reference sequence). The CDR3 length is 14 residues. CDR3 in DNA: TGTGCCAGCAGTTTATCTTCAGGCTTCTATGGCTACACCTTC. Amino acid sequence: CASSLSSGFYGYTF.

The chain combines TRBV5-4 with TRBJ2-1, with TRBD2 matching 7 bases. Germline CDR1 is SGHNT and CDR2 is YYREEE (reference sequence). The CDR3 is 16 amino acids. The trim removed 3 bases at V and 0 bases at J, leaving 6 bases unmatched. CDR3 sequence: CASSWGGVLSYNEQFF. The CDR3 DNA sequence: TGTGCCAGCAGCTGGGGGGGGGTACTCTCCTACAATGAGCAGTTCTTC.